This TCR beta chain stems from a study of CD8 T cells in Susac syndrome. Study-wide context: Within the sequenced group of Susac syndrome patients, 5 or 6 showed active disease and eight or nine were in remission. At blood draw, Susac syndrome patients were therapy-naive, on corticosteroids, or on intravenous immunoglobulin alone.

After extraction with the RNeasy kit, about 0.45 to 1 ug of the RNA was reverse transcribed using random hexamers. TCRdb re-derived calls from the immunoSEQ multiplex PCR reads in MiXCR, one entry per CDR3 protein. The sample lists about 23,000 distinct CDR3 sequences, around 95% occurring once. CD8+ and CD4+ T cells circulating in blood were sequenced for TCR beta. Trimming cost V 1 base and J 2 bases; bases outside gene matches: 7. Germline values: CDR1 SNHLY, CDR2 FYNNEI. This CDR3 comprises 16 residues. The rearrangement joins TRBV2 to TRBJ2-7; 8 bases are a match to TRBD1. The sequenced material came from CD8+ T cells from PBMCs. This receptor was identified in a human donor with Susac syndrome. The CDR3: CASSEGWDRSTYEQYF. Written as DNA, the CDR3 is TGTGCCAGCAGTGAAGGTTGGGACAGGAGCACCTACGAGCAGTACTTC.